This T cell receptor (beta chain) is from a study of CD8 T cells in Susac syndrome. Negative isolation yielded CD4+ and CD8+ T cells, and FACS enriched TEMRA cells. Random hexamers were used to reverse transcribe the RNA input (roughly 0.5 to 1 ug). TCRdb redid the calling of the immunoSEQ multiplex PCR reads with MiXCR, one entry per CDR3 protein. The sample yields 95,000 to 150,000 distinct CDR3 sequences, 85% to 95% seen once. Input material: CD8+ T cells from PBMCs. This receptor was identified in a human donor with Susac syndrome.

CDR3 amino acids: CSATGAMNTEAFF. Written as DNA, the CDR3 is TGCAGCGCAACAGGGGCCATGAACACTGAAGCTTTCTTT. The rearrangement joins TRBV29-1 to TRBJ1-1, with 7 bases aligning to TRBD1. Per the germline V gene, CDR1 is SQVTM and CDR2 is ANQGSEA. The V segment lost 7 bases and the J segment 0 bases; nucleotides outside the gene matches: 5. This CDR3 spans 13 amino acids.